This T cell receptor (beta chain) was sequenced for a study of shared clonotypes between healthy human individuals. Study at large: For every donor, three CD4 naive, three CD4 memory, two CD8 naive and one CD8 memory plates were used.

Genomic DNA of every subset was divided equally among multiple immunoSEQ plates. DNA at about 210 ng, around 30,000 T cell genomes, went into sorted-subset replicate PCRs. Profiling relied on immunoSEQ multiplex PCR, and the TCRdb table lists in-frame clones only, not all of them. Of around 1.9 million clones detected, roughly 95% appear once; the ten largest clones hold about 1.7%. CD45RO-negative, CCR7-selected cells formed the naive CD8 fraction, which excluded terminally differentiated effector memory CD45RA+ cells. The study drew all its donors from Caucasian adults living in Nashville, Tennessee. Sequencing was done on a sample of naive CD8+ T cells from PBMCs. The sequence was collected from a man between 18 and 29 years old in good health. Some clones in this sample may be carry-over from other donors' samples.

The chain's CDR3 is CASSEENGNYGYTF. The CDR3 region has the DNA TGTGCCAGCAGTGAAGAAAACGGTAACTATGGCTACACCTTC. The chain has TRBV2 and TRBJ1-2; D ambiguous. The CDR3 has 14 residues. Germline lookup yields CDR1 SNHLY and CDR2 FYNNEI. V lost 1 base to trimming and J lost 1 base, with 7 bases between them.